Listed below are T cell receptor beta chains from one sample, sequenced in a study of monozygotic twins with inflammatory bowel disease. From the 5' RACE reads, TCRdb lists one entry per CDR3 protein and no DNA. The repertoire shows 120,000 to 150,000 distinct CDR3 sequences; the top ten hold 2% to 3%. The sample comprised blood. Receptors were obtained from a human donor with ulcerative colitis or Crohn's disease, or a healthy co-twin of an affected twin (not recorded which). Both conserved end residues are part of each CDR3. Each record gives: J gene, V gene, CDR3 protein.

>TRBJ1-1|TRBV12-3/TRBV12-4
CASTPSRGTEAFF
>TRBJ2-7|TRBV3-1
CASSPLTTSYEQYF
>TRBJ1-1|TRBV7-9
CASSDPGTENTEAFF
>TRBJ1-1|TRBV19
CASTELSYTEAFF
>TRBJ1-2|TRBV24-1
CATSDFRDSYGYTF
>TRBJ2-1|TRBV14
CASSRQIGLPWNEQFF
>TRBJ2-5|TRBV18
CASSPPNAEIQYF
>TRBJ1-3|TRBV30
CAWSVGGYSGNTIYF
>TRBJ2-1|TRBV20-1
CSARAGEQAYNEQFF
>TRBJ2-2|TRBV27
CASSLSGLAGELFF
>TRBJ1-3|TRBV25-1
CASSGHSSGNTIYF
>TRBJ2-7|TRBV7-9
CASSRHSSYEQYF
>TRBJ1-3|TRBV7-2
CASSLYKTGNTIYF
>TRBJ2-1|TRBV24-1
CATSEGGLAAYNEQFF
>TRBJ1-6|TRBV7-8
CASSFPTASGWENSPLHF
>TRBJ2-7|TRBV7-8
CASSSGQGSSYEQYF
>TRBJ1-5|TRBV12-3/TRBV12-4
CASSDRDRGSNQPQHF
>TRBJ2-2|TRBV27
CASSSGLITGELFF
>TRBJ1-1|TRBV6-1
CASSITRNTEAFF
>TRBJ2-7|TRBV11-3
CASSAGTGATYEQYF
>TRBJ2-2|TRBV20-1
CSAKGQGNTGELFF
>TRBJ1-5|TRBV4-1
CASSQGRAGGGNQPQHF
>TRBJ2-7|TRBV5-1
CASSSQGVGGHEQYF
>TRBJ2-7|TRBV10-3
CAMSGGWEQYF
>TRBJ2-7|TRBV10-3
CAISGGTDYEQYF
>TRBJ2-6|TRBV5-1
CASSFAGTAASGANVLTF
>TRBJ2-7|TRBV19
CANSTGESYEQYF
>TRBJ2-7|TRBV28
CASSAPTKATLTYEQYF
>TRBJ1-5|TRBV19
CASSPIMGDASNQPQHF
>TRBJ2-7|TRBV6-5
CASSYDLRGQSEQYF
>TRBJ2-3|TRBV12-3/TRBV12-4
CASSFYDYTDTQYF
>TRBJ1-1|TRBV11-1
CASSLAATRVAFF
>TRBJ1-2|TRBV20-1
CSAGLGAYGYTF
>TRBJ1-6|TRBV20-1
CSALRRGNSPLHF
>TRBJ1-6|TRBV12-3/TRBV12-4
CASSPGQPHNSPLHF
>TRBJ2-7|TRBV4-3
CASSLDRRVSYEQYF
>TRBJ2-4|TRBV18
CASSPPQFLAKNMHYF
>TRBJ1-1|TRBV6-2/TRBV6-3
CASSYISEAFF
>TRBJ2-5|TRBV12-3/TRBV12-4
CASSPNRDQETQYF
>TRBJ2-3|TRBV5-4
CASSKLAGGGTDTQYF
>TRBJ2-7|TRBV5-1
CASSPRTASYEQYF
>TRBJ1-2|TRBV7-2
CASSLANRDREITF
>TRBJ2-7|TRBV20-1
CSVPGQLYEQYF
>TRBJ2-7|TRBV6-1
CASRRTENYEQYF
>TRBJ2-1|TRBV18
CASSPPLAGSRGNEQFF
>TRBJ2-7|TRBV7-9
CASSLGSGGSYEQYF
>TRBJ2-2|TRBV11-2
CASSLVVTGELFF
>TRBJ1-6|TRBV9
CASSVAIGLRAPNSPLHF
>TRBJ1-5|TRBV19
CASRPGVWGQPQHF
>TRBJ2-7|TRBV24-1
CATSDTGKAYEQYF